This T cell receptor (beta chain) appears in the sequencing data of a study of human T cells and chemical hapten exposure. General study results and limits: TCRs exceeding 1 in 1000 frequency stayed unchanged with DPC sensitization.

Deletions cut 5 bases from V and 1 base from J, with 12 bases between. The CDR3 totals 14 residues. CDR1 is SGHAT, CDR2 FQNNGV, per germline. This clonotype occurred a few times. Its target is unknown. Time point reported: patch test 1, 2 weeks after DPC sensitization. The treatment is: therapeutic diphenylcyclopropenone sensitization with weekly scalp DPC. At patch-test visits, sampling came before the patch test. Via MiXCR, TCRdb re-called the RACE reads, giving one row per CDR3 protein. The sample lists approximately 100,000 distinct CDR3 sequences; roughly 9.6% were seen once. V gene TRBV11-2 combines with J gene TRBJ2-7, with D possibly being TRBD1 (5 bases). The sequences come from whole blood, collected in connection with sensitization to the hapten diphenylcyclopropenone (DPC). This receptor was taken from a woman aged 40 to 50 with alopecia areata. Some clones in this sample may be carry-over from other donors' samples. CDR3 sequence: CASSPQGISYEQYF. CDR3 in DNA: TGTGCCAGCAGCCCCCAGGGCATTTCCTACGAGCAGTACTTC.